Below, one T cell receptor beta chain is given with its context. This entry comes from a study of blood T cell repertoires in COVID-19. Generated by immunoSEQ multiplex PCR, the TCRdb table keeps only in-frame clones and is missing some. This sample yields nearly 200,000 clones, of which around 90% are seen a single time; approximately 8% belongs to the top ten. The CDR3 runs 14 residues. The V and J ends lost 3 bases and 0 bases respectively, with 9 bases between them. Germline V lookup: CDR1 DFQATT, CDR2 SNEGSKA (reference sequence). The chain combines TRBV20-1 with TRBJ2-4; D is perhaps TRBD2 (5 bases). This TCR was sampled from a woman between 18 and 29 years old who had recovered from COVID-19. Sequencing input: PBMCs or T cells enriched from blood (not recorded which). CDR3 protein: CSASTGVAKNIQYF. For the CDR3, the DNA is TGCAGTGCTAGTACCGGGGTAGCCAAAAACATTCAGTACTTC.